This T cell receptor (beta chain) was sequenced during a study of molecular identifiers for immune sequencing clone quantification. Whole-study findings and limits: Underestimation of highly expanded clone sizes could arise where identical TCR molecules share a barcode. Amid some 900,000 naive cells, spiked Jurkat TCR RNA from one cell was reportedly still detectable.

For naive CD8 T cells, sorting used the CD8+CD4-CCR7+CD45RA+ phenotype. From germline, CDR1 is SQVTM and CDR2 ANQGSEA. This CDR3 is built from 13 residues. V was shortened by 1 base and J by 4 bases, with 9 bases between the two germline ends. This clonotype was detected ten times or more. Its antigen is not known. TCRdb re-called the PCR reads through MiXCR, storing one row per CDR3 protein. The repertoire holds roughly 320,000 distinct CDR3 sequences, with about a fifth as singletons. The gene calls are TRBV29-1 and TRBJ2-3, with D possibly matching TRBD2 (7 bases). Sequenced material: naive CD8+ T cells from blood, with Jurkat cell RNA spiked in. Subset defined: FACS-sorted CD8+CD4-CCR7+CD45RA+ naive T cells. This TCR came from a human donor in good health. Some libraries in this study had Jurkat cell RNA spiked in. The CDR3 nucleotides read TGCAGCGTTGAAGGGGGGGGCGCAGATACGCAGTATTTT. It codes for CSVEGGGADTQYF.